The 23 T cell receptor beta chains below come from one sample, sequenced in a study of blood T cell repertoires in COVID-19. Profiling relied on immunoSEQ multiplex PCR, and the TCRdb table lists in-frame clones only, not all of them. The sample consists of about 320,000 clones, roughly nine tenths of them appearing once. Sequencing was carried out using PBMCs or T cells enriched from blood (not recorded which). The source is a man aged 55 to 70 who had recovered from COVID-19.

The chain has TRBV2 and TRBJ2-2; 7 positions match TRBD1. J gave up 1 base and V 6 bases, and 2 bases lay outside the gene matches. The CDR3 length is 14 residues. CDR1 SNHLY and CDR2 FYNNEI come from the germline V gene. DNA of the CDR3: TGTGCCAGCAGGAGGGACAGGAACACCGGGGAGCTGTTTTTT. It encodes CASRRDRNTGELFF.

The CDR3 nucleotides read TGTGCCAGCAGCAGGCGGGAGCCTGAAGCTTTCTTT. Translated, it gives CASSRREPEAFF. This chain uses TRBV11-2 with TRBJ1-1; D is uncertain. CDR1 is SGHAT and CDR2 is FQNNGV in the germline V gene. Trimming stripped 5 bases from V and 6 bases from J, with 10 bases between. The CDR3 is 12 residues long.

The chain has TRBV10-2 and TRBJ2-1; 8 positions match TRBD1. CDR1 is WSHSY, CDR2 SAAADI, per germline. The CDR3 is 16 amino acids. Losses at the gene ends were 6 bases for V and 0 bases for J; bases not matched to a gene: 7. CDR3 residues: CASSETGAFSYNEQFF. CDR3 coding DNA: TGCGCCAGCAGCGAGACAGGGGCCTTCTCCTACAATGAGCAGTTCTTC.

The V and J genes are TRBV4-3 and TRBJ2-7; no definite D call. CDR1 and CDR2 (germline): LGHNA, YSLEER. V dropped 1 base and J dropped 0 bases, with 10 bases sitting between them. The CDR3 runs to 15 residues. Written as DNA, the CDR3 is TGCGCCAGCAGCCAAGCATGGCAACGCTCCTACGAGCAGTACTTC. Amino acid sequence: CASSQAWQRSYEQYF.

The CDR3: CASSLAWTSGRSTYEQYF. CDR3 nucleotides: TGTGCCAGCAGCTTAGCGTGGACTAGCGGGCGCTCCACCTACGAGCAGTACTTC. The rearrangement links TRBV7-2 to TRBJ2-7; 11 nucleotides match TRBD2. The V and J ends lost 0 bases and 2 bases, in that order; junction bases with no gene match: 9. Germline V lookup: CDR1 SGHTA, CDR2 FQGNSA. The CDR3 runs to 18 residues.

The chain carries TRBV18 and TRBJ1-2; 9 bases align to TRBD1. The germline gives CDR1 KGHSH, CDR2 LQKENI. V was pared by 4 bases and J by 4 bases, with 7 bases of the junction left unmatched. The CDR3 runs 15 residues. The chain's CDR3 is CASSRPGQGPYGYTF. The CDR3 nucleotides read TGTGCCAGCTCACGACCGGGACAGGGACCCTATGGCTACACCTTC.

V is TRBV5-6 and J is TRBJ1-4; D unclear. Germline CDR1 SGHDT, CDR2 YYEEEE. There are 17 residues in the CDR3. V shed 1 base and J shed 0 bases, with 13 bases lying between them. This chain's CDR3 is CASSLSPGEATNEKLFF. The CDR3 DNA follows: TGTGCCAGCAGCTTGTCTCCGGGTGAGGCAACTAATGAAAAACTGTTTTTT. Together with reference TRBV5-6 and TRBJ1-4, the CDR3 gives the full variable domain: DAGVTQSPTHLIKTRGQQVTLRCSPKSGHDTVSWYQQALGQGPQFIFQYYEEEERQRGNFPDRFSGHQFPNYSSELNVNALLLGDSALYLCASSLSPGEATNEKLFFGSGTQLSVL.

This chain joins TRBV7-2 and TRBJ2-6; 7 bases map to TRBD1. Per the germline V gene, CDR1 is SGHTA and CDR2 is FQGNSA. Trimming took 2 bases from V and 0 from J; bases not matched to a gene: 10. CDR3 length: 19 amino acids. The CDR3 DNA sequence: TGTGCCAGCAGCTTACGCGATTGGGACAGAATCTCTGGGGCCAACGTCCTGACTTTC. Encoded protein: CASSLRDWDRISGANVLTF.

The rearrangement joins TRBV30 to TRBJ1-6, with D perhaps TRBD1 (6 bases). V shed 3 bases and J shed 6 bases, with 12 bases lying between them. Germline V lookup: CDR1 GTSNPN, CDR2 SVGIG (reference sequence). The CDR3 totals 14 residues. The CDR3 region has the DNA TGTGCCTGGAGGAGGACAGCTTCTAATTCACCCCTCCACTTT. Protein product: CAWRRTASNSPLHF.

V is TRBV10-3 and J is TRBJ2-7, with 9 bases aligning to TRBD1. V lost 6 bases, J lost 1 base, and 10 bases stayed unmatched. The CDR3 extends over 16 amino acids. Germline CDR1 and CDR2: ENHRY and SYGVKD. This chain's CDR3 is CAIRNPGQGGSYEQYF. The CDR3 bases are TGTGCCATCAGGAACCCGGGACAGGGTGGATCCTACGAGCAGTACTTC.

The CDR3 loop reads CSAVARNEQFF. The CDR3 bases are TGCAGTGCGGTAGCGAGAAACGAGCAGTTCTTC. The gene calls are TRBV20-1 and TRBJ2-1; D perhaps matches TRBD2 (5 bases). With 6 bases removed from V and 10 bases from J, the gap between germline ends came to 13 bases. Germline loops: CDR1 DFQATT, CDR2 SNEGSKA (reference sequence). This CDR3 has 11 residues.

The chain joins TRBV30 to TRBJ2-7; 7 positions agree with TRBD2. Losses at the gene ends were 0 bases for V and 5 bases for J; bases not matched to a gene: 7. Germline V gives CDR1 GTSNPN, CDR2 SVGIG (reference sequence). The CDR3 loop spans 14 amino acids. CDR3 loop: CAWSVFAGVNEQYF. CDR3 coding DNA: TGTGCCTGGAGTGTGTTTGCGGGAGTAAACGAGCAGTACTTC.

The chain combines TRBV6-2 or TRBV6-3 with TRBJ2-7; a possible D gene is TRBD1 (6 bases). V gave up 6 bases and J gave up 2 bases, with 20 bases separating them. This CDR3 is built from 16 residues. CDR1 MNHEY and CDR2 SVGEGT come from the germline V gene. The CDR3 DNA reads as TGTGCCAGCAGCCTCACCATACGACAGGCGACCTACGAGCAGTACTTC. Protein: CASSLTIRQATYEQYF.

The V and J genes are TRBV6-5 and TRBJ2-3; D might be TRBD1 (5 bases). Trimming took 3 bases from V and 4 from J, leaving 14 bases between them. CDR3 length equals 15 residues. CDR1 MNHEY and CDR2 SVGAGI come from the germline V gene. CDR3 protein: CASSYFRGRPDTQYF. CDR3 nucleotides: TGTGCCAGCAGTTATTTTAGGGGCCGCCCAGATACGCAGTATTTT.

This clone appeared a few times. The rearrangement uses TRBV2 and TRBJ2-1, with TRBD2 matching 9 bases. The CDR3 covers 13 residues. Germline loops: CDR1 SNHLY, CDR2 FYNNEI. Trimming removed 6 bases from V and 8 bases from J; junction bases left unmatched: 5. The CDR3 spells CASRRGGRDEQFF. The CDR3 DNA sequence: TGTGCCAGCAGGCGTGGCGGGAGGGATGAGCAGTTCTTC.

This sequence joins TRBV6-5 and TRBJ1-1; 10 bases match TRBD1. Germline V gene lookup returns CDR1 MNHEY and CDR2 SVGAGI. After removal of 6 bases from V and 5 bases from J, the junction contained 3 bases not matched to a gene. There are 13 residues in the CDR3. Written as DNA, the CDR3 is TGTGCCAGCAGGACAGGGGGCGTGACTGAAGCTTTCTTT. This codes for CASRTGGVTEAFF.

The chain employs TRBV4-1 and TRBJ2-1, with a weak D call TRBD2 (5 bases). CDR1 and CDR2 from the germline V gene are MGHRA and YSYEKL. V shed 0 bases and J shed 4 bases, with 19 bases lying between them. The CDR3 is 18 residues long. The CDR3 here is CASSQEGTYGVLYNEQFF. CDR3 coding DNA: TGCGCCAGCAGCCAAGAAGGAACCTACGGGGTTCTGTACAATGAGCAGTTCTTC.

This clone was observed a handful of times. This CDR3 is CSVLSYGYTF. The DNA of the CDR3 is TGCAGCGTCCTAAGTTATGGCTACACCTTC. This chain connects TRBV29-1 to TRBJ1-2; no definite D call. Germline assignment: CDR1 SQVTM and CDR2 ANQGSEA. Trimming shortened V by 6 bases and J by 5 bases, and 7 bases separated the two germline ends. CDR3 length: 10 amino acids. The full variable domain, in which reference TRBV29-1 and TRBJ1-2 provide the parts outside the CDR3, is SAVISQKPSRDICQRGTSLTIQCQVDSQVTMMFWYRQQPGQSLTLIATANQGSEATYESGFVIDKFPISRPNLTFSTLTVSNMSPEDSSIYLCSVLSYGYTFGSGTRLTVV.

The chain employs TRBV12-3 or TRBV12-4 and TRBJ1-6, with 7 positions matching TRBD1. The CDR3 length is 13 residues. V was pared by 5 bases and J by 11 bases, with 6 bases of the junction left unmatched. CDR3 sequence (DNA): TGTGCCAGCAGTGACAGGGCCGGCGCACCCCTCCACTTT. This encodes CASSDRAGAPLHF.

This sequence joins TRBV5-4 and TRBJ2-2, with a possible D match to TRBD1 (6 bases). The CDR3 loop spans 14 amino acids. Germline-derived CDR1 and CDR2 are SGHNT and YYREEE (reference sequence). Between the trimmed V and J ends, which lost 5 bases and 6 bases, there was a span of 14 bases. Here the CDR3 DNA reads TGTGCCAGCAGTCGACAGGCCCAGGCCGGGGAGCTGTTTTTT. It codes for CASSRQAQAGELFF.

CDR3 sequence: CASSIRNSGSTDTQYF. CDR3 bases: TGTGCCAGCAGCATTAGAAACAGCGGGAGCACAGATACGCAGTATTTT. The rearrangement links TRBV7-9 to TRBJ2-3, with D possibly matching TRBD2 (6 bases). This CDR3 is built from 16 residues. V lost 5 bases to trimming and J lost 0 bases, with 15 bases between them. Germline CDR1 and CDR2: SEHNR and FQNEAQ (reference sequence).

This chain uses TRBV4-2 with TRBJ2-5; a weak D match, TRBD1 (6 bases). CDR1 is LGHNA, CDR2 YNFKEQ, per germline. There are 16 residues in the CDR3. V was shortened by 0 bases and J by 7 bases, with 18 bases between the two germline ends. The chain's CDR3 is CASSQDTMAGAVTQYF. DNA for the CDR3: TGTGCCAGCAGCCAAGATACTATGGCAGGGGCAGTGACCCAGTACTTC.

The chain uses TRBV5-1 and TRBJ2-6; D is perhaps TRBD1 (7 bases). V lost 0 bases and J lost 1, with 11 bases in between. Germline CDR1 SGHRS, CDR2 YFSETQ. The CDR3 contains 17 residues. CDR3 coding DNA: TGCGCCAGCAGCTTGGCAGGGGGGTTGTCTGGGGCCAACGTCCTGACTTTC. Protein: CASSLAGGLSGANVLTF. The whole variable domain, remainder taken from reference TRBV5-1 and TRBJ2-6, is KAGVTQTPRYLIKTRGQQVTLSCSPISGHRSVSWYQQTPGQGLQFLFEYFSETQRNKGNFPGRFSGRQFSNSRSEMNVSTLELGDSALYLCASSLAGGLSGANVLTFGAGSRLTVL.